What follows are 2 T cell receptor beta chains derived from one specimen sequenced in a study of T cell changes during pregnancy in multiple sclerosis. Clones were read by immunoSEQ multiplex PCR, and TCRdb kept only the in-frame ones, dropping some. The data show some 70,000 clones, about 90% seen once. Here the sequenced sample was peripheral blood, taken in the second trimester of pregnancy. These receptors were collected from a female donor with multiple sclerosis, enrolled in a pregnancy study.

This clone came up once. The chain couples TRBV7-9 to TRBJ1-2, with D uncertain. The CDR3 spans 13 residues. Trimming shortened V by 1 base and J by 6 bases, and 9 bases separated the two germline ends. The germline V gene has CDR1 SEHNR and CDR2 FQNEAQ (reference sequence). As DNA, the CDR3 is TGTGCCAGCAGCTTAGGTGGAGTAGATGGCTACACCTTC. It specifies CASSLGGVDGYTF. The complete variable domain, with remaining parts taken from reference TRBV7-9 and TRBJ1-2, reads DTGVSQNPRHKITKRGQNVTFRCDPISEHNRLYWYRQTLGQGPEFLTYFQNEAQLEKSRLLSDRFSAERPKGSFSTLEIQRTEQGDSAMYLCASSLGGVDGYTFGSGTRLTVV.

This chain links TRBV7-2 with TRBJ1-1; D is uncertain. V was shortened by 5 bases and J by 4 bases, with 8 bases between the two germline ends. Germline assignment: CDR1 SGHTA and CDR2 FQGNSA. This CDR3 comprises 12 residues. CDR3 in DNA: TGTGCCAGCAGCACGCCGGGCACTGAAGCTTTCTTT. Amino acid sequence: CASSTPGTEAFF.